The rows below give T cell receptor beta chains drawn from one sample of a study of blood T cells in healthy people across ages. From the 5' RACE reads, TCRdb called clonotypes with MiXCR, one entry per CDR3 protein. This repertoire shows about 760,000 distinct CDR3 sequences, more than 20% found once; its top ten account for 8% to 10%. The same sample was also studied in work on T cells of mothers and their children.

Sequencing was performed on blood. These receptors all come from a boy younger than 18 in good health. The CDR3 runs from the conserved cysteine through the conserved F or W.

v_call: TRBV28
cdr3_aa: CASSPTSGELFF

v_call: TRBV11-2
cdr3_aa: CASSLSETYEQYF

v_call: TRBV20-1
cdr3_aa: CSVPSGGAYEQFF

v_call: TRBV5-1
cdr3_aa: CASSLSVTTGELFF

v_call: TRBV7-2
cdr3_aa: CASSLVGGPFKETQYF

v_call: TRBV5-1
cdr3_aa: CASSLGTGGGQETQYF

v_call: TRBV20-1
cdr3_aa: CSARKTSGGLKGFLSYEQYF

v_call: TRBV5-1
cdr3_aa: CASSPRRQGGGETQYF

v_call: TRBV7-2
cdr3_aa: CASSMNTEQFF

v_call: TRBV7-6
cdr3_aa: CASSYRDPGRETQYF

v_call: TRBV7-2
cdr3_aa: CASSPRTNTGELFF

v_call: TRBV6-2/TRBV6-3
cdr3_aa: CASSYGLYEQYF

v_call: TRBV2
cdr3_aa: CASSAPGAAFF

v_call: TRBV5-1
cdr3_aa: CASSLEISSPQETQYF

v_call: TRBV6-5
cdr3_aa: CASRLTGGVGYTF

v_call: TRBV27
cdr3_aa: CASWTGDNEQFF

v_call: TRBV9
cdr3_aa: CASSVPDRGVNEKLFF

v_call: TRBV2
cdr3_aa: CASSDEPETQYF

v_call: TRBV4-1
cdr3_aa: CASSQDPRQGAYEQYF

v_call: TRBV7-2
cdr3_aa: CASSHRDPYEQYF

v_call: TRBV20-1
cdr3_aa: CSAPGEKTQYF

v_call: TRBV6-1
cdr3_aa: CASSAGTSGVLAKNIQYF

v_call: TRBV10-3
cdr3_aa: CAISESGTSGDPFTDTQYF

v_call: TRBV20-1
cdr3_aa: CSARGGPQYNGQFF

v_call: TRBV7-3
cdr3_aa: CASSLSSNRVGTQYF

v_call: TRBV10-2
cdr3_aa: CASSDTRAGEQYF

v_call: TRBV20-1
cdr3_aa: CSASPDRDYEQYF

v_call: TRBV20-1
cdr3_aa: CSARVGSFQETQYF